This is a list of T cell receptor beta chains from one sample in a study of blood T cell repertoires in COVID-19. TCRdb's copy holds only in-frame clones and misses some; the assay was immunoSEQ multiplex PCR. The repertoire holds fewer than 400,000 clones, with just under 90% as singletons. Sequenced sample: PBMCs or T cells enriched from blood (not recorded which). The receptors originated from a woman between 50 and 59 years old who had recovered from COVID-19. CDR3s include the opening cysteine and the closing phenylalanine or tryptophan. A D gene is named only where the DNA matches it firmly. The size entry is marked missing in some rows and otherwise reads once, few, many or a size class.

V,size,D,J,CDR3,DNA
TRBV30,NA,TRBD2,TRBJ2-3,CAWIPGGGDAPYF,TGTGCCTGGATACCGGGGGGGGGCGACGCCCCGTATTTT
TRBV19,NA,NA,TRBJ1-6,CASSAHSSSYNSPLHF,TGTGCCAGTAGTGCCCACAGTAGCTCCTATAATTCACCCCTCCACTTT
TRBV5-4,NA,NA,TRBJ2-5,CASSRDPTGTGETQYF,TGTGCCAGCAGCCGAGACCCCACAGGGACGGGAGAGACCCAGTACTTC
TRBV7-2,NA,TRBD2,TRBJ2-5,CASSFVAGGRETQYF,TGTGCCAGCAGCTTTGTAGCGGGGGGACGAGAGACCCAGTACTTC
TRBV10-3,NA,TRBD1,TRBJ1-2,CAIGDRGYGYGYTF,TGTGCCATCGGAGACAGGGGCTACGGCTATGGCTACACCTTC
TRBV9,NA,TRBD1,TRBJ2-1,CASSVTGTGGIRSSYNEQFF,TGTGCCAGCAGCGTCACCGGGACAGGGGGTATTAGGAGCTCCTACAATGAGCAGTTCTTC
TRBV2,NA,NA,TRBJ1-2,CASSGTAAYGYTF,TGTGCCAGCAGTGGAACAGCCGCTTATGGCTACACCTTC
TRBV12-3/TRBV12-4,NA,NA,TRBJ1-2,CASSLLPVIGYTF,TGTGCCAGCAGTTTACTTCCGGTTATTGGCTACACCTTC
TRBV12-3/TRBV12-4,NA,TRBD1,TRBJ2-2,CASKRQGPGELFF,TGTGCCAGCAAACGACAGGGGCCCGGGGAGCTGTTTTTT
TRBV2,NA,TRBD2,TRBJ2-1,CASSGGLAGVSYNEQFF,TGTGCCAGCAGTGGGGGACTAGCGGGCGTCTCCTACAATGAGCAGTTCTTC
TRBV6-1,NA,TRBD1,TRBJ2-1,CASSEGQGSYNEQFF,TGTGCCAGCAGTGAGGGACAGGGCTCCTACAATGAGCAGTTCTTC
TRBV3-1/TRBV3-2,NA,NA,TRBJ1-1,CASSKPSPPEAFF,TGTGCCAGCAGCAAGCCTAGCCCCCCTGAAGCTTTCTTT
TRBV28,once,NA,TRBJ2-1,CASTRPTGEQFF,TGTGCCAGCACCCGGCCGACAGGTGAGCAGTTCTTC
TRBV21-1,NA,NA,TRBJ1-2,CASNAGTAKGGYTF,TGTGCCAGCAACGCCGGGACAGCGAAAGGTGGCTACACCTTC
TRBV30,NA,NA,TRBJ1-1,CAWRDQGSRPQAFF,TGTGCCTGGAGGGATCAGGGTTCTCGACCACAAGCTTTCTTT
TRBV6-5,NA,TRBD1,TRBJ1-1,CASSYSGTGLNTEAFF,TGTGCCAGCAGTTACTCGGGGACAGGGCTAAACACTGAAGCTTTCTTT
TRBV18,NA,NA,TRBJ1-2,CASSDYFGYTF,TGTGCCAGCTCTGACTATTTTGGCTACACCTTC
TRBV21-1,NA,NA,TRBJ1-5,CASSKFMRGLNQPQHF,TGTGCCAGCAGCAAATTTATGAGGGGGCTTAATCAGCCCCAGCATTTT
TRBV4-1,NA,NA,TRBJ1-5,CASSLWGGSNQPQHF,TGCGCCAGCAGCCTCTGGGGAGGCAGCAATCAGCCCCAGCATTTT
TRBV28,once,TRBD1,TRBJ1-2,CASSSTGVAGGYTF,TGTGCCAGCAGTTCCACAGGGGTGGCTGGGGGCTACACCTTC
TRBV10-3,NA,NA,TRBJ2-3,CAISDLIATQSTDTQYF,TGTGCCATCAGTGACCTAATAGCGACCCAAAGCACAGATACGCAGTATTTT
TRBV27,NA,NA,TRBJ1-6,CASSLSMVSSYNSPLHF,TGTGCCAGCAGTTTATCGATGGTTAGCTCCTATAATTCACCCCTCCACTTT
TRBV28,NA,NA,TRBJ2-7,CASSLPWTSHSYEQYF,TGTGCCAGCAGTTTACCGTGGACATCTCACTCCTACGAGCAGTACTTC
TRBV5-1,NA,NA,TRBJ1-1,CASSLAEGNTEAFF,TGCGCCAGCAGCTTGGCTGAGGGGAACACTGAAGCTTTCTTT
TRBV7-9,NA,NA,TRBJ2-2,CASSLVAGTGELFF,TGTGCCAGCAGCTTAGTGGCGGGGACCGGGGAGCTGTTTTTT
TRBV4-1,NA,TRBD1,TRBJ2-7,CASSQDAGTGGAEQYF,TGCGCCAGCAGCCAAGACGCCGGGACAGGGGGGGCCGAGCAGTACTTC
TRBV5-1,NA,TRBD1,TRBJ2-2,CASSDRAYTGELFF,TGCGCCAGCAGCGACAGGGCGTACACCGGGGAGCTGTTTTTT
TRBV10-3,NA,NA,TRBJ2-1,CATAGGGEQFF,TGTGCCACAGCAGGGGGAGGCGAGCAGTTCTTC